These 31 T cell receptor beta chains came from one sample sequenced in a study of T-cell memory formation after mild COVID-19. TCRdb redid the calling of the 5' RACE reads with MiXCR, one entry per CDR3 protein. The sample records about 180,000 distinct CDR3 sequences, around a sixth being singletons. Sequenced material: PBMCs or a T cell subset sorted from them (not recorded which). All receptors come from a man younger than 35 who had mild COVID-19 (a few samples of this study predate the infection). Cell type and time point are not known.

The V call is TRBV2, the J call TRBJ2-2, with D hard to call. Trimming stripped 6 bases from V and 6 bases from J, with 11 bases between. CDR1 and CDR2 (germline): SNHLY, FYNNEI. There are 13 residues in the CDR3. The CDR3: CASSAEVAGELFF. CDR3 sequence (DNA): TGTGCCAGCAGCGCCGAGGTGGCCGGGGAGCTGTTTTTT.

The V gene is TRBV30, the J gene TRBJ2-1, with TRBD1 matching over 8 bases. CDR3 length equals 13 residues. V dropped 4 bases and J dropped 9; count of bases not matched to a gene: 8. The V gene's germline CDR1 is GTSNPN and CDR2 SVGIG (reference sequence). DNA of the CDR3: TGTGCCTGGAAAAGGGCAGGGGGCGGTGAGCAGTTCTTC. The encoded protein is CAWKRAGGGEQFF.

The CDR3 bases are TGTGCCAGCAGTGTGACAGGGGCGAGCGGGGAGCTGTTTTTT. This translates into CASSVTGASGELFF. V is TRBV6-1 and J is TRBJ2-2; 8 positions agree with TRBD1. The germline CDR1 and CDR2 sequences are MNHNS and SASEGT. Trimming took 4 bases from V and 7 from J; bases not matched to a gene: 5. The CDR3 spans 14 residues.

The V call is TRBV5-1, the J call TRBJ1-1; D is ambiguous. CDR3 length: 13 amino acids. Germline CDR1 is SGHRS and CDR2 is YFSETQ. Deletions cut 0 bases from V and 4 bases from J, with 7 bases between. The CDR3 sequence: CASSLDGATEAFF. In nucleotides, the CDR3 is TGCGCCAGCAGCTTGGATGGCGCCACTGAAGCTTTCTTT.

V usage is TRBV7-9 and J usage is TRBJ2-7; no definite D call. This CDR3 is 13 amino acids long. Germline V gene lookup returns CDR1 SEHNR and CDR2 FQNEAQ (reference sequence). Deletions cut 5 bases from V and 2 bases from J, with 10 bases between. The DNA of the CDR3 is TGTGCCAGCAGCCACGTCAGGCCCTACGAGCAGTACTTC. It encodes CASSHVRPYEQYF.

This clonotype was recorded at least ten times. The J gene is TRBJ1-1, the V gene TRBV7-2; no clear D. V gave up 0 bases and J gave up 0 bases, with 2 bases separating them. The CDR3 loop spans 13 amino acids. Germline-derived CDR1 and CDR2 are SGHTA and FQGNSA. The CDR3 DNA follows: TGTGCCAGCAGCTTAGCGCTGAACACTGAAGCTTTCTTT. Translating it yields CASSLALNTEAFF.

This clonotype has just a few counts. The CDR3 sequence is CASSLTEQHNEQFF. CDR3 nucleotides: TGTGCCAGCAGCTTAACGGAGCAGCACAATGAGCAGTTCTTC. The chain uses TRBV7-3 and TRBJ2-1; D unclear. Trimming took off 0 bases at V and 5 bases at J, with 8 bases between the two ends. In germline, CDR1 is SGHTA, CDR2 FQGTGA. The CDR3 covers 14 residues.

This clonotype has just a few counts. V is TRBV20-1 and J is TRBJ2-5; 9 bases agree with TRBD1. This CDR3 has 14 residues. Germline CDR1 reads DFQATT; CDR2 reads SNEGSKA (reference sequence). V shed 2 bases, J shed 2 bases, and the junction held 3 bases outside the gene matches. The CDR3 here is CSARPTGGQETQYF. The CDR3 region has the DNA TGCAGTGCTAGACCGACAGGGGGACAAGAGACCCAGTACTTC.

This clonotype was seen more than once but under ten times. V is TRBV20-1 and J is TRBJ2-1; D is perhaps TRBD1 (6 bases). The CDR3 extends over 16 amino acids. Germline CDR1 reads DFQATT; CDR2 reads SNEGSKA (reference sequence). Trimming pared 2 bases from V and 8 bases from J, leaving 22 bases between. CDR3 sequence (DNA): TGCAGTGCTAGATCGAGCAGGGGAACGGATTTCGATGAGCAGTTCTTC. As protein: CSARSSRGTDFDEQFF.

This clonotype was seen only once. The genes are TRBV6-6 and TRBJ1-5; 10 bases agree with TRBD1. CDR1 and CDR2 from the germline V gene are MNHNY and SVGAGI (reference sequence). The CDR3 is made up of 15 amino acids. J gave up 6 bases and V 5 bases, and 7 bases lay outside the gene matches. CDR3 in amino acids: CASSLRTGGTQPQHF. The CDR3 DNA sequence: TGTGCCAGCAGTCTACGGACAGGGGGAACTCAGCCCCAGCATTTT.

The chain employs TRBV20-1 and TRBJ2-7, with 10 bases lining up with TRBD1. The CDR3 has 14 residues. The V and J ends lost 5 bases and 5 bases, in that order; junction bases with no gene match: 9. Germline CDR1 is DFQATT and CDR2 is SNEGSKA (reference sequence). The CDR3 sequence is CSAVTGTGADEQYF. The CDR3 DNA reads as TGCAGTGCTGTCACCGGGACAGGGGCGGACGAGCAGTACTTC.

This clonotype was seen only a few times. This rearrangement joins TRBV20-1 to TRBJ1-4; D is ambiguous. In germline, CDR1 is DFQATT, CDR2 SNEGSKA (reference sequence). The CDR3 loop spans 14 amino acids. Trimming stripped 5 bases from V and 3 bases from J, with 13 bases between. The CDR3 sequence: CSALPSAANEKLFF. Here the CDR3 DNA reads TGCAGTGCTTTACCCTCTGCAGCTAATGAAAAACTGTTTTTT.

This chain uses TRBV4-3 with TRBJ2-1; TRBD2 is a possible D gene (7 bases). The length of the CDR3 is 14 residues. V lost 3 bases to trimming and J lost 10 bases, with 16 bases between them. CDR1 and CDR2 from the germline V gene are LGHNA and YSLEER. The CDR3 spells CASSQRGGLAEQFF. The DNA for the CDR3 is TGCGCCAGCAGCCAGAGGGGGGGGCTAGCCGAGCAGTTCTTC.

This chain joins TRBV4-3 and TRBJ1-1; D remains ambiguous. V was cut by 2 bases and J by 0 bases, with 16 bases left in between. The CDR3 covers 17 residues. Germline-derived CDR1 and CDR2 are LGHNA and YSLEER. CDR3 loop: CASSQKRETSLNTEAFF. The CDR3 region has the DNA TGCGCCAGCAGCCAAAAGAGGGAAACAAGCTTGAACACTGAAGCTTTCTTT.

The chain uses TRBV4-3 and TRBJ1-3; no definite D call. The CDR3 spans 15 residues. Germline-derived CDR1 and CDR2 are LGHNA and YSLEER. V lost 0 bases, J lost 2 bases, and 8 bases lay in between. Here the CDR3 DNA reads TGCGCCAGCAGCCAAGATCGAACGGCTGGAAACACCATATATTTT. Translation: CASSQDRTAGNTIYF.

The V gene is TRBV18, the J gene TRBJ2-1, with TRBD1 matching over 9 bases. CDR3 length: 14 amino acids. Germline loops: CDR1 KGHSH, CDR2 LQKENI. The trim removed 5 bases at V and 9 bases at J, leaving 8 bases unmatched. This CDR3 reads CASSARTGAGEQFF. The CDR3 DNA is TGTGCCAGCTCAGCAAGGACAGGGGCGGGTGAGCAGTTCTTC.

The rearrangement joins TRBV4-3 to TRBJ1-2, with D perhaps TRBD1 (5 bases). CDR3 length: 13 residues. The germline V gene has CDR1 LGHNA and CDR2 YSLEER. V was shortened by 5 bases and J by 3 bases, with 10 bases between the two germline ends. CDR3 bases: TGCGCCAGCAGCTCCCGGGGGGACTATGGCTACACCTTC. Translated, it gives CASSSRGDYGYTF.

This clonotype was seen a handful of times. This chain uses TRBV7-6 with TRBJ2-1, with D perhaps matching TRBD2 (5 bases). With 1 base removed from V and 0 bases from J, the gap between germline ends came to 16 bases. This CDR3 has 18 residues. Germline CDR1 and CDR2: SGHVS and FNYEAQ. The CDR3 DNA reads TGTGCCAGCAGCTTAGAAGCCCCGGGATCGAGCTCCTACAATGAGCAGTTCTTC. This translates into CASSLEAPGSSSYNEQFF.

This clonotype was detected only a few times. This chain uses TRBV7-8 with TRBJ1-1; D is ambiguous. Per germline, CDR1 SGHVS and CDR2 FQNEAQ. CDR3 length: 15 amino acids. V lost 0 bases and J lost 1, with 9 bases in between. Here the CDR3 reads CASSLARTANTEAFF. DNA for the CDR3: TGTGCCAGCAGCTTAGCGCGGACGGCGAACACTGAAGCTTTCTTT.

The gene calls are TRBV6-6 and TRBJ1-3; D is undetermined. V lost 2 bases to trimming and J lost 5 bases, with 4 bases between them. CDR3 length: 12 residues. Germline CDR1 is MNHNY and CDR2 is SVGAGI (reference sequence). CDR3 protein: CASSYGRNTIYF. CDR3 sequence (DNA): TGTGCCAGCAGTTACGGGCGAAACACCATATATTTT.

This sequence joins TRBV12-3 or TRBV12-4 and TRBJ2-3; the D gene is possibly TRBD2 (5 bases). CDR3 length equals 19 residues. Deletions cut 5 bases from V and 4 bases from J, with 28 bases between. The CDR3 region has the DNA TGTGCCAGCAGTCCGAGGATAGCGAATTTCCCCTGGTTCGCAGATACGCAGTATTTT. It specifies CASSPRIANFPWFADTQYF.

Written as DNA, the CDR3 is TGTGCAAGTCGCTTGTTACTTAGCCGTGGGGATACGCAGTATTTT. Protein: CASRLLLSRGDTQYF. This chain connects TRBV12-2 to TRBJ2-3. TRBV12-2 is listed as a pseudogene. This CDR3 is built from 15 residues.

This clonotype was seen only a few times. The V and J genes are TRBV20-1 and TRBJ2-7; 7 nucleotides line up with TRBD1. The CDR3 is made up of 14 amino acids. Germline trimming cut 2 bases from V and 6 bases from J; bases unmatched to any gene: 10. CDR1 DFQATT and CDR2 SNEGSKA come from the germline V gene (reference sequence). CDR3 DNA sequence: TGCAGTGCTAGACAACCGGGACAGCGATTCGAGCAGTACTTC. Translated, it gives CSARQPGQRFEQYF.

V gene TRBV6-4 combines with J gene TRBJ2-2, with 10 bases lining up with TRBD2. The germline V gene encodes CDR1 MRHNA and CDR2 SNTAGT. V lost 0 bases, J lost 0 bases, and 10 bases stayed unmatched. This CDR3 contains 20 residues. CDR3 nucleotides: TGTGCCAGCAGTGACTCGAAACTAGCGGGGCACCCGACGAACACCGGGGAGCTGTTTTTT. Translating gives CASSDSKLAGHPTNTGELFF.

This rearrangement joins TRBV2 to TRBJ2-3, with D perhaps TRBD1 (5 bases). Germline V gene lookup returns CDR1 SNHLY and CDR2 FYNNEI. This CDR3 comprises 13 residues. V was cut by 10 bases and J by 1 base, with 12 bases left in between. This CDR3 reads CATTDSGTDTQYF. CDR3 nucleotide sequence: TGTGCCACTACAGACAGCGGCACAGATACGCAGTATTTT. The variable domain in full, completed from reference TRBV2 and TRBJ2-3, reads EPEVTQTPSHQVTQMGQEVILRCVPISNHLYFYWYRQILGQKVEFLVSFYNNEISEKSEIFDDQFSVERPDGSNFTLKIRSTKLEDSAMYFCATTDSGTDTQYFGPGTRLTVL.

CDR3 nucleotide sequence: TGCAGTGCGACTAGCGGTGGAGAAGAGACCCAGTACTTC. Its translation: CSATSGGEETQYF. This chain joins TRBV20-1 and TRBJ2-5; TRBD2 agrees at 9 bases. Trimming at V came to 6 bases and at J to 3 bases, leaving 5 bases not matched to a gene. This CDR3 comprises 13 residues. CDR1 is DFQATT, CDR2 SNEGSKA, per germline (reference sequence).

This clonotype was seen only a few times. The CDR3 DNA is TGTGCCAGCAGGGCTCCAGGTGCCGGGGAGCTGTTTTTT. Translation gives CASRAPGAGELFF. The gene calls are TRBV7-3 and TRBJ2-2; D is uncertain. The V gene's germline CDR1 is SGHTA and CDR2 FQGTGA. This CDR3 region has 13 residues. V was pared by 6 bases and J by 6 bases, with 11 bases between.

The rearrangement links TRBV30 to TRBJ1-2; the D is unclear. Looked up from germline, CDR1 is GTSNPN and CDR2 is SVGIG (reference sequence). V was pared by 0 bases and J by 6 bases, with 8 bases between. CDR3 length equals 12 residues. In DNA form, the CDR3 reads TGTGCCTGGAGTGTAGTCAGAAATGGCTACACCTTC. Its translation: CAWSVVRNGYTF.

The V call is TRBV5-1, the J call TRBJ1-1; D is unresolved. V was trimmed by 0 bases and J by 0 bases, leaving 9 bases between them. CDR3 length equals 15 residues. Germline CDR1 SGHRS, CDR2 YFSETQ. The CDR3 region is CASSLEPRVNTEAFF. CDR3 nucleotide sequence: TGCGCCAGCAGCTTGGAGCCCCGAGTGAACACTGAAGCTTTCTTT.

The chain links TRBV6-2 or TRBV6-3 to TRBJ2-5; 11 bases are shared with TRBD2. Germline V lookup: CDR1 MNHEY, CDR2 SVGEGT. The trim removed 2 bases at V and 5 bases at J, leaving 4 bases unmatched. CDR3 length: 15 residues. CDR3 residues: CASSYPTSGGETQYF. Written as DNA, the CDR3 is TGTGCCAGCAGTTACCCAACTAGCGGGGGCGAGACCCAGTACTTC.

The chain carries TRBV6-2 or TRBV6-3 and TRBJ2-1, with 7 nucleotides matching TRBD1. V lost 6 bases to trimming and J lost 6 bases; unmatched junction nucleotides: 11. The CDR3 has 15 residues. Germline CDR1 and CDR2: MNHEY and SVGEGT. This chain's CDR3 is CASRNPIDRANEQFF. The CDR3 DNA follows: TGTGCCAGCAGAAACCCTATTGACAGGGCCAATGAGCAGTTCTTC.